These T cell receptor beta chains were read from a single sample in a study of breast tumors, draining lymph nodes, adjacent tissues. TCRdb itself ran the multiplex PCR reads through MiXCR, one entry per CDR3 protein. Of approximately 200,000 distinct CDR3 sequences detected, about 32% appear once; the ten largest clones hold 4% to 4.5%. Sample: axillary lymph node tissue. The receptors stem from a female donor with breast cancer. Some clones in this sample may be carry-over from other donors' samples. Both conserved end residues are part of each CDR3. The D gene is left open where the match is weak. Where a row states a size, it is once, few, many or the class of an expanded clone; other rows omit it.

TRBV15	.	TRBJ1-6	.	14	TGTACCACCAGTAGAAGGGTTACGGATTCACCCCTCCACTTT	CTTSRRVTDSPLHF
TRBV20-1	TRBD2	TRBJ2-7	.	14	TGCAGTGCTAGAGCGGGAGGGAGGGCCTACGAGCAGTACTTC	CSARAGGRAYEQYF
TRBV29-1	.	TRBJ1-1	few	14	TGCAGCGTTGAACAGGCAGGGAGAGTCACTGAAGCTTTCTTT	CSVEQAGRVTEAFF
TRBV19	.	TRBJ2-6	many	14	TGTGCCACCGATACAGGTTCTGGGGCCAACGTCCTGACTTTC	CATDTGSGANVLTF
TRBV20-1	TRBD2	TRBJ2-5	many	16	TGCAGTGCGGGGGCCCTCAGCGGGGGGGATCAAGAGACCCAGTACTTC	CSAGALSGGDQETQYF
TRBV7-2	TRBD2	TRBJ2-7	many	15	TGTGCCAGCAGCTTCGCTCTAGCGGGAGTGGGTGAGCAGTACTTC	CASSFALAGVGEQYF
TRBV30	TRBD1	TRBJ2-7	many	13	TGTGCCTGGAGTGTTCAGGGGGCGGGGGAGCAGTACTTC	CAWSVQGAGEQYF
TRBV6-4	.	TRBJ2-2	few	17	TGTGCCAGCAGTCACTCGTGGGGGTCAGAGAACACCGGGGAGCTGTTTTTT	CASSHSWGSENTGELFF
TRBV7-2	.	TRBJ1-3	many	17	TGTGCCAGCAGCCCGCGCCCGGGGGTGGTGTCTGGAAACACCATATATTTT	CASSPRPGVVSGNTIYF
TRBV7-2	.	TRBJ1-5	.	16	TGTGCCAGCAGCTTCACAGGGATAGGCAGCAATCAGCCCCAGCATTTT	CASSFTGIGSNQPQHF
TRBV20-1	.	TRBJ1-3	many	14	TGCAGTGCTAGAGATGCAGAGGTGGGAAACACCATATATTTT	CSARDAEVGNTIYF
TRBV2	TRBD2	TRBJ2-5	many	15	TGTGCCAGCAGTGAGGCGGGGGTGATACAAGAGACCCAGTACTTC	CASSEAGVIQETQYF
TRBV6-5	.	TRBJ2-1	many	13	TGTGCCAGCACCGTGGGCCCGTACAATGAGCAGTTCTTC	CASTVGPYNEQFF
TRBV6-6	.	TRBJ1-2	many	15	TGTGCCAGTCTCCCTCCTGGCGGATACGTGAAAGGCTACACCTTC	CASLPPGGYVKGYTF
TRBV20-1	.	TRBJ2-7	many	13	TGCAGTGCTAGCCGGGATTCCTCCTACGAGCAGTACTTC	CSASRDSSYEQYF
TRBV7-2	TRBD1	TRBJ1-6	many	15	TGTGCCAGCAGCCCGCGGGACAGAGATAATTCACCCCTCCACTTT	CASSPRDRDNSPLHF
TRBV12-3/TRBV12-4	TRBD1	TRBJ2-2	.	14	TGTGCCAGCAAGGGACAGGGGTATACCGGGGAGCTGTTTTTT	CASKGQGYTGELFF
TRBV6-1	.	TRBJ1-5	.	16	TGTGCCAGTATGCCAGTGCGATCGGCACAATGGCAGCCCCAGCATTTT	CASMPVRSAQWQPQHF
TRBV28	.	TRBJ1-5	many	12	TGTGCCAGCAGCGAGGATCCTCAGCCCCAGCATTTT	CASSEDPQPQHF
TRBV7-9	TRBD1	TRBJ1-4	many	15	TGTGCCAGCAGCTTCCCGAGACAGGGGAATGAAAAACTGTTTTTT	CASSFPRQGNEKLFF
TRBV6-2/TRBV6-3	TRBD2	TRBJ2-7	many	15	TGTGCCAGCAGTTCCCGACTAGCGGGGTACTACGAGCAGTACTTC	CASSSRLAGYYEQYF
TRBV20-1	.	TRBJ1-4	many	13	TGCAGTGCTAGAGGGCAGGGGTGGGAAAAACTGTTTTTT	CSARGQGWEKLFF
TRBV12-3/TRBV12-4	TRBD1	TRBJ1-6	many	19	TGTGCCAGCAGTTGGCGCCCCGGGACAGGGGTTGTTAGTAATTCACCCCTCCACTTT	CASSWRPGTGVVSNSPLHF
TRBV6-1	.	TRBJ2-3	.	13	TGTGCCAGCAGTCCTCCGGGGTCAGATACGCAGTATTTT	CASSPPGSDTQYF
TRBV10-2	.	TRBJ1-6	many	13	TGCGCCAGCAGTGGGACAGAAGGGTCACCCCTCCACTTT	CASSGTEGSPLHF
TRBV20-1	.	TRBJ2-1	many	12	TGCAGTGCTATAAGGGGGGACAATGAGCAGTTCTTC	CSAIRGDNEQFF
TRBV3-1	TRBD2	TRBJ2-5	many	12	TGTGCCAGCAGCCCGCGGGGGGAGACCCAGTACTTC	CASSPRGETQYF
TRBV5-8	TRBD2	TRBJ2-3	many	14	TGTGCCAGCAACCGGCTAGCGGGATTAGATACGCAGTATTTT	CASNRLAGLDTQYF
TRBV20-1	.	TRBJ2-1	.	14	TGCAGTGCTAGGAGCTACATAGGGGAGGATGAGCAGTTCTTC	CSARSYIGEDEQFF
TRBV20-1	.	TRBJ2-3	.	14	TGCAGTGCCTCCGGACGGGGGCGCACAGCTACGCAGTATTTT	CSASGRGRTATQYF
TRBV18	TRBD1	TRBJ1-4	.	14	TGTGCCAGCTCGCCGGACAGGGTTATGGGAAAACTGTTTTTT	CASSPDRVMGKLFF
TRBV13	.	TRBJ1-1	few	12	TGTGCCAGCAGCCTGCAGAGTGTTGAAGCTTTCTTT	CASSLQSVEAFF
TRBV25-1	.	TRBJ1-5	.	15	TGTGCCAGCAGTGCAAGAGGGAGGCCCAATCAGCCCCAGCATTTT	CASSARGRPNQPQHF
TRBV5-5	.	TRBJ1-6	.	16	TGTGCCAGCAGCCCCGTAGACCGGACGATTCTTTCACCCCTCCACTTT	CASSPVDRTILSPLHF
TRBV10-3	.	TRBJ2-6	.	16	TGTGCCATCAGTGGCGGGCAGGCCGCTGACGCCAACGTCCTGACTTTC	CAISGGQAADANVLTF
TRBV5-8	.	TRBJ2-7	many	14	TGTGCCAGCAGCTTGCAGGGGAGGGCCTACGAGCAGTACTTC	CASSLQGRAYEQYF
TRBV9	TRBD1	TRBJ1-1	few	13	TGTGCCAGCAGCGCACAGGGGAGGACTGGAGCTTTCTTT	CASSAQGRTGAFF
TRBV12-3/TRBV12-4	.	TRBJ2-7	.	14	TGTGCTAGTGCCTTAGGGCGGGACCCCCGGGAGCAGTACTTC	CASALGRDPREQYF
TRBV19	TRBD2	TRBJ2-7	many	15	TGTGCCAGTAGTATAACGCTAGCGGGAACCTACGAGCAGTACTTC	CASSITLAGTYEQYF
TRBV6-4	TRBD2	TRBJ2-2	.	17	TGTGCCAGCAGTGGGACTAGCGGGAGAGGGGTCACCGGGGAGCTGTTTTTT	CASSGTSGRGVTGELFF
TRBV2	.	TRBJ2-1	many	11	TGTGCCAGCAGTGGAAGGAGTGAGCAGTTCTTC	CASSGRSEQFF
TRBV6-5	.	TRBJ1-6	many	16	TGTGCCAGCAGTTACGGGGGCAGTTCCTATAATTCACCCCTCCACTTT	CASSYGGSSYNSPLHF
TRBV7-8	.	TRBJ2-1	many	17	TGTGCCAGCAGCTTAAGTGGAGGGAGTAGCTCCTACAATGAGCAGTTCTTC	CASSLSGGSSSYNEQFF
TRBV20-1	TRBD1	TRBJ1-6	.	13	TGCAGTGCAGACAGGGGGGCGGGTCCACCCCTCCACTTT	CSADRGAGPPLHF
TRBV2	TRBD2	TRBJ2-2	many	15	TGTGCCAGCAGTTTAGCGGGGGGGGCCACCGGGGAGCTGTTTTTT	CASSLAGGATGELFF